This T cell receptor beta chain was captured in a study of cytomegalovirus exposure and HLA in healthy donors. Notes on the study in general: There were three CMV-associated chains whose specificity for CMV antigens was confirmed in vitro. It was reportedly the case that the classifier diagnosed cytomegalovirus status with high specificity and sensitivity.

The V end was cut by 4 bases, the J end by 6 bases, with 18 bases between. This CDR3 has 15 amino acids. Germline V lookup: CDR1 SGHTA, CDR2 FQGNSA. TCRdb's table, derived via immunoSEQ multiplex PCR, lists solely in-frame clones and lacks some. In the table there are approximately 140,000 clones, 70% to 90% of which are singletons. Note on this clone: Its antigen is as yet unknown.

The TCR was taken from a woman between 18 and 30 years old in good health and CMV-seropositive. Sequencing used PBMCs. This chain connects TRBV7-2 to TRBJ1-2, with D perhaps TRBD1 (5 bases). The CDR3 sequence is CASSYMPGGYNGYTF. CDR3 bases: TGTGCCAGCAGCTACATGCCCGGGGGATATAATGGCTACACCTTC.